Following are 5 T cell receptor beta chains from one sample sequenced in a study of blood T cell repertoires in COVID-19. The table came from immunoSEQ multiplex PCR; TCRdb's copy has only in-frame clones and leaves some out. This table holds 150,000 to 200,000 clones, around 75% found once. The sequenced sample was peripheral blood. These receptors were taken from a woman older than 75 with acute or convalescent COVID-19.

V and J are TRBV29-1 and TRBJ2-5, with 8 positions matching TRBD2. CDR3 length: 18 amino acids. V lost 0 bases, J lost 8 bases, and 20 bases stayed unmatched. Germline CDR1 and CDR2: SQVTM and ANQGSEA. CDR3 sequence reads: CSVEDRGPTLPGGRTQYF. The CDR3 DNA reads TGCAGCGTTGAAGATCGAGGTCCTACACTCCCGGGGGGGAGAACCCAGTACTTC.

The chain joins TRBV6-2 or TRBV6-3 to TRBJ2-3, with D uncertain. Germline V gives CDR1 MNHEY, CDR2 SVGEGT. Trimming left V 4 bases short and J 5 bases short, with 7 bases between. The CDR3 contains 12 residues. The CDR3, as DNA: TGTGCCAGCAGTTTATCTAGAGATACGCAGTATTTT. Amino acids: CASSLSRDTQYF.

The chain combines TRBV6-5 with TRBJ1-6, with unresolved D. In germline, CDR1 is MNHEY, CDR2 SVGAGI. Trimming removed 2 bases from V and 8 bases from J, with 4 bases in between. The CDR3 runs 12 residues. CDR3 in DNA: TGTGCCAGCAGTTACCTTGATTCACCCCTCCACTTT. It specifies CASSYLDSPLHF.

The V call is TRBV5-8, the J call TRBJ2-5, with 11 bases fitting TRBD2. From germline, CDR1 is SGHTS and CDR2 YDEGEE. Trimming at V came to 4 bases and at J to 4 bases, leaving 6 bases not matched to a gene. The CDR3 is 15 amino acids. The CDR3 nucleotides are TGTGCCAGCAGCCGTGGACTAGCGGGCGTAGAGACCCAGTACTTC. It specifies CASSRGLAGVETQYF.

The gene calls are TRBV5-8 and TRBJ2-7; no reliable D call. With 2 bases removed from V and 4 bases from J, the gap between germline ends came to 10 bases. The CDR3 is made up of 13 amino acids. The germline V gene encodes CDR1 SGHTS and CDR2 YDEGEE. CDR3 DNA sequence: TGTGCCAGCAGCTTAAGATCGGTTTACGAGCAGTACTTC. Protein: CASSLRSVYEQYF. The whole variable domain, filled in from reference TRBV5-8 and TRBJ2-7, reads EAGVTQSPTHLIKTRGQQATLRCSPISGHTSVYWYQQALGLGLQFLLWYDEGEERNRGNFPPRFSGRQFPNYSSELNVNALELEDSALYLCASSLRSVYEQYFGPGTRLTVT.